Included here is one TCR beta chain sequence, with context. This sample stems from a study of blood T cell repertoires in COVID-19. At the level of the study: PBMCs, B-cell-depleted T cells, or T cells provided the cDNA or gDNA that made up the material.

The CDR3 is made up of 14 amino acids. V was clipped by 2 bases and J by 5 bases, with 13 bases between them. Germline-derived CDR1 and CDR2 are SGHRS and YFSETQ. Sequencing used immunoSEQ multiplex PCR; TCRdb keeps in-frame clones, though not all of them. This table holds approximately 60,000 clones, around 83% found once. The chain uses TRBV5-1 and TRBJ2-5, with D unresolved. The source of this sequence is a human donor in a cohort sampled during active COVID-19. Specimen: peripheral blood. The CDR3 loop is CASSFEKHGETQYF. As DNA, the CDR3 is TGCGCCAGCAGCTTCGAGAAGCACGGGGAGACCCAGTACTTC.